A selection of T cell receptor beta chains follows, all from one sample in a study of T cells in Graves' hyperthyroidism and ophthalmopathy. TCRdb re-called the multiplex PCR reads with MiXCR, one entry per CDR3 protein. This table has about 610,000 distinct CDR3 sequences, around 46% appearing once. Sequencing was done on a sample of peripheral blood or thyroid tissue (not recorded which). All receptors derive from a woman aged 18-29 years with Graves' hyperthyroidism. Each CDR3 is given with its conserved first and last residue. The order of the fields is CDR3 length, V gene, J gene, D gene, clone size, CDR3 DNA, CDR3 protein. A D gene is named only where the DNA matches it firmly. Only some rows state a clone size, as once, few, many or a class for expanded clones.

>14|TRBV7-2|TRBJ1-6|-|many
TGTGCCAGCAGCTTAGAGGGGGGAAATTCACCCCTCCACTTT
CASSLEGGNSPLHF
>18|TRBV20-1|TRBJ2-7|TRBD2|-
TGCAGTGCTAGTGGGACTAGCGGGAGGGAGGTCAACTCCTACGAGCAGTACTTC
CSASGTSGREVNSYEQYF
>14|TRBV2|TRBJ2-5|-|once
TGTGCCAGCAGCTTCGAAGGGTACCAAGAGACCCAGTACTTC
CASSFEGYQETQYF
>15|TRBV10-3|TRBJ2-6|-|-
TGTGCCATCACTGGATCGGGAAATGGGGCCAACGTCCTGACTTTC
CAITGSGNGANVLTF
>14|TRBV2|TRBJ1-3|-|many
TGTGCCAGCAGTGAACTGGCAGGGGAAAACACCATATATTTT
CASSELAGENTIYF
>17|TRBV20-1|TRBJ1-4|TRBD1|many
TGCAGTGCTAGAGAAGGGTACAGGGGGCCTTTCGGTGAAAAACTGTTTTTT
CSAREGYRGPFGEKLFF
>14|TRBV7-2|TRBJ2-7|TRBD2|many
TGTGCCAGCAGTGCGGGGGGAGACGCCTACGAGCAGTACTTC
CASSAGGDAYEQYF
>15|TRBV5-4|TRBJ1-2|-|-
TGTGCCAGCAGCCGCGACGGGGGGGCTAACTATGGCTACACCTTC
CASSRDGGANYGYTF
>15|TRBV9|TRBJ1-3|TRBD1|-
TGTGCCAGCAGCGCACAGGGGATAGGTGGAAACACCATATATTTT
CASSAQGIGGNTIYF
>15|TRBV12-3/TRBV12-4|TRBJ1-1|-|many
TGTGCCAGCAGCCCAAGTACAGGGCCCGACACTGAAGCTTTCTTT
CASSPSTGPDTEAFF
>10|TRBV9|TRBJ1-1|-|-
TGTGCCAGCAGCGGTCCTGCCGCGGACTTT
CASSGPAADF
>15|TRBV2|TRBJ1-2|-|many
TGTGCCAGCAGTGACTTGGGCAGGGAAAACTATGGCTACACCTTC
CASSDLGRENYGYTF
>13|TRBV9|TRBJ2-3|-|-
TGTGCCAGCAGCGTCGACGTCACAGATACGCAGTATTTT
CASSVDVTDTQYF
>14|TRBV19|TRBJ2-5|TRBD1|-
TGTGCCAGCGGGGGACAGGGGGTCCAGGAGACCCAGTACTTC
CASGGQGVQETQYF
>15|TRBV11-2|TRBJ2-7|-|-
TGTGCCAGCAGCCCGAACAGGGTGGCTTCCTACGAGCAGTACTTC
CASSPNRVASYEQYF
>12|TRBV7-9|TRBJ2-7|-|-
TGTGCCAGCAGCAGGGAGTACACCGAGCAGTACTTC
CASSREYTEQYF
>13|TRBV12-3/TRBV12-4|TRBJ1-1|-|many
TGTGCCAGCACCAGGACAGAGAACACTGAAGCTTTCTTT
CASTRTENTEAFF
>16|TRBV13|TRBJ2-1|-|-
TGTGCCAGCAGTCCCATAGCCACAGGTGGGTTCGATGAGCAGTTCTTC
CASSPIATGGFDEQFF
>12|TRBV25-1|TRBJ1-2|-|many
TGTGCCAGCAGTGAATGGAGCTATGGCTACACCTTC
CASSEWSYGYTF
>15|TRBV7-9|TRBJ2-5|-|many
TGTGCCAGCAGCTTAGTTTGGACATTCGGGGAGACCCAGTACTTC
CASSLVWTFGETQYF
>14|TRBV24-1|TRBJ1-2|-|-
TGTGCCACCAGTGACTCGGAGGGCCGCTATGGCTACACCTTC
CATSDSEGRYGYTF
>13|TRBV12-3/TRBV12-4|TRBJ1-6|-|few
TGTGCCAGCGGACAGCGGATGAATTCACCCCTCCACTTT
CASGQRMNSPLHF
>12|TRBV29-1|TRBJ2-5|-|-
TGCAGCGTTGAAGAAAGACAAGAGACCCAGTACTTC
CSVEERQETQYF
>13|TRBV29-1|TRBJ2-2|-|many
TGCAGCGTTGTTGACACGAACACCGGGGAGCTGTTTTTT
CSVVDTNTGELFF
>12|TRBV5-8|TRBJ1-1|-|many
TGTGCCAGCCCTCCGTGGGTCACTGAAGCTTTCTTT
CASPPWVTEAFF
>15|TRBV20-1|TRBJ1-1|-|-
TGCAGTGCTAGAGATTTGGGCATTGGGGCTAATGAAGCTTTCTTT
CSARDLGIGANEAFF
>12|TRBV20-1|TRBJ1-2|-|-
TGCAGTGCTAGCCAAGGGGGAAATGGCTACACCTTC
CSASQGGNGYTF
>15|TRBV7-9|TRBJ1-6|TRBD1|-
TGTGCCAGCAGCTCCCGGACAGGGAGCAATTCACCCCTCCACTTT
CASSSRTGSNSPLHF
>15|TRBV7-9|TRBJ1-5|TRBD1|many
TGTGCCAGCAGCTTAATAGGGGGCGGCAATCAGCCCCAGCATTTT
CASSLIGGGNQPQHF
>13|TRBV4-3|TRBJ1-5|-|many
TGCGCCAGCAGCCAAACGCCGGGTAAGCCCCAGCATTTT
CASSQTPGKPQHF
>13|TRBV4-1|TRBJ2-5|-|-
TGCGCCAGCAGCCAAGGGCAAGGAGGGACCCAGTACTTC
CASSQGQGGTQYF
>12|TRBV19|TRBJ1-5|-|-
TGTGCCAGTAGTCGACTAGCGGGACACGAGCATTTT
CASSRLAGHEHF
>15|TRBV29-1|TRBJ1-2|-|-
TGCAGCGTTGGCCGAGGGACACGGTGGGACATCGGCTACACCTTC
CSVGRGTRWDIGYTF
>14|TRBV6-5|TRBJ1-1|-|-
TGTGCCAGCGGCTTGCAACCGGGGGAGACTGAAGCTTTCTTT
CASGLQPGETEAFF
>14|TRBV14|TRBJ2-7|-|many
TGTGCCAGCAGCCAAGAAATTGGATCCTACGAGCAGTACTTC
CASSQEIGSYEQYF